This T cell receptor beta chain was identified in a study of blood T cell repertoires in COVID-19. Study as a whole: Some COVID-19 samples were acute and others convalescent; all came from the United States, Italy and Spain. PBMCs, B-cell-depleted T cells, or T cells were the source of the cDNA or gDNA that made up the material.

Authors' analysis steps: Amplification from reference gene primers served as the basis for estimated nucleated cell counts. Only in-frame clones appear in the TCRdb table, and some are missing; sequencing was by immunoSEQ multiplex PCR. The D gene and trimming were derived from the DNA, and the V and J assignments and clone size from that table. This table holds approximately 150,000 clones, about four fifths found once. Germline CDR1 and CDR2: SEHNR and FQNEAQ (reference sequence). This CDR3 has 15 amino acids. Trimming cost V 5 bases and J 4 bases; bases outside gene matches: 7. The receptor was derived from a human donor with acute or convalescent COVID-19. The donor label of this sample is uncertain. The chain employs TRBV7-9 and TRBJ1-2, with 10 bases identical to TRBD1. What was sequenced was peripheral blood. In DNA, the CDR3 is TGTGCCAGCAGCCACCGGGACAGGGGATCCTATGGCTACACCTTC. Protein sequence: CASSHRDRGSYGYTF.